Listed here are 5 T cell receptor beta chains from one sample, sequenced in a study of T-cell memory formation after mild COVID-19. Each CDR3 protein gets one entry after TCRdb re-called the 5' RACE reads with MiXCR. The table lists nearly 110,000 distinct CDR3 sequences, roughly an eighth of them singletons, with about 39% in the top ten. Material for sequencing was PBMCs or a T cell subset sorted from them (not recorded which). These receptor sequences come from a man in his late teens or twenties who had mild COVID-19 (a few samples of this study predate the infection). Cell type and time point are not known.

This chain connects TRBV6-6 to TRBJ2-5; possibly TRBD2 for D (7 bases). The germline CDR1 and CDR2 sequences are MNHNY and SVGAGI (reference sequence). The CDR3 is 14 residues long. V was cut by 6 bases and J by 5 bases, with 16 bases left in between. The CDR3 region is CASSSSGGGETQYF. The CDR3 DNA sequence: TGTGCCAGCAGCTCCTCGGGGGGCGGGGAGACCCAGTACTTC.

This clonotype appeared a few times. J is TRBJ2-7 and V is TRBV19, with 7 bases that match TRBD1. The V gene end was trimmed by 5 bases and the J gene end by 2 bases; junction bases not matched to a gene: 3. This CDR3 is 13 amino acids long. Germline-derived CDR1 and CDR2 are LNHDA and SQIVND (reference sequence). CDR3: CASSAGGPYEQYF. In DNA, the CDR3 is TGTGCCAGTAGTGCAGGGGGACCCTACGAGCAGTACTTC.

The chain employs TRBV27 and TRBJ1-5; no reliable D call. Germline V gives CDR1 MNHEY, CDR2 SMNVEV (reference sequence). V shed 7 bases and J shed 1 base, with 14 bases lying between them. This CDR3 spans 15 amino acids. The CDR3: CASTTAVGSNQPQHF. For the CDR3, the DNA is TGTGCCAGCACCACTGCGGTAGGAAGCAATCAGCCCCAGCATTTT.

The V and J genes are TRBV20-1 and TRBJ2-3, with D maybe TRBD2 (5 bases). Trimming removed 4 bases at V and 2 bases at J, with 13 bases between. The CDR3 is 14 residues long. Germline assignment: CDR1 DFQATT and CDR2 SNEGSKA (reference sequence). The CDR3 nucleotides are TGCAGTGCTATAACCAGCGGTTCCACAGATACGCAGTATTTT. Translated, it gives CSAITSGSTDTQYF.

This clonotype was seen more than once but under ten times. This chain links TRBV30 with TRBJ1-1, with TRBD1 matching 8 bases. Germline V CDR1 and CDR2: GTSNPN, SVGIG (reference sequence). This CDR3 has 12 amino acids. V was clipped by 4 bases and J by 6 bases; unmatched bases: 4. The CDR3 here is CAWTETGAEAFF. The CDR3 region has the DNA TGTGCCTGGACCGAGACAGGGGCTGAAGCTTTCTTT.